These 27 T cell receptor beta chains were sequenced from one sample in a study of T-cell reconstitution after alpha-beta-depleted transplantation in children. Unique molecular identifiers were incorporated during preparation of the TCRbeta library. TCRdb re-called the PCR reads through MiXCR, storing one row per CDR3 protein. This table holds 530,000 or so distinct CDR3 sequences, 25% to 30% found once. Sequenced material: PBMCs, taken before TCRalphabeta/CD19-depleted stem cell transplant. Receptors originate from a boy under three years old with Wiskott-Aldrich syndrome, due to receive a stem cell transplant.

This clonotype was found many times. CDR3 region: CASSRYTGGTGELFF. The CDR3, as DNA: TGTGCCAGCAGTCGATACACAGGGGGCACCGGGGAGCTGTTTTTT. The chain links TRBV28 to TRBJ2-2; TRBD1 matches at 8 bases. CDR1 MDHEN and CDR2 SYDVKM come from the germline V gene. The junction had 6 bases not matched to a gene; V was cut back by 5 bases and J by 4 bases. The CDR3 length is 15 residues.

In its sample, this clonotype was seen a few times. The V call is TRBV5-1, the J call TRBJ2-1; 9 nucleotides agree with TRBD2. After removal of 5 bases from V and 2 bases from J, the junction contained 5 bases not matched to a gene. Germline CDR1 SGHRS, CDR2 YFSETQ. The CDR3 is 15 amino acids. The CDR3 is CASSSGSGAYNEQFF. The CDR3 DNA follows: TGCGCCAGCAGTAGCGGGAGCGGCGCCTACAATGAGCAGTTCTTC.

This clonotype showed up just a few times. The V and J genes are TRBV7-8 and TRBJ2-7; D is uncertain. The germline CDR1 and CDR2 sequences are SGHVS and FQNEAQ. This CDR3 contains 15 residues. V lost 1 base and J 3 bases, leaving 13 bases between the germline ends. The CDR3 loop is CASSLVTQPHYEQYF. In DNA form, the CDR3 reads TGTGCCAGCAGCTTAGTTACACAGCCCCACTACGAGCAGTACTTC.

This clonotype was detected only a few times. The chain combines TRBV27 with TRBJ2-1; D call uncertain. The germline V and J ends were trimmed by 6 bases and 3 bases, with 12 bases remaining between them. Germline lookup yields CDR1 MNHEY and CDR2 SMNVEV (reference sequence). The CDR3 is 14 residues long. The CDR3 is CASSRPGRYNEQFF. CDR3 DNA: TGTGCCAGCAGCCGTCCGGGCCGCTACAATGAGCAGTTCTTC.

This clonotype was counted between two and nine times. The chain uses TRBV7-9 and TRBJ1-5; no firm D call. The CDR3 is 12 amino acids. CDR1 SEHNR and CDR2 FQNEAQ come from the germline V gene (reference sequence). The V gene lost 3 bases and the J gene lost 4 bases, with 4 bases spanning the gap. The CDR3 nucleotides read TGTGCCAGCAGCTTGGAAAATCAGCCCCAGCATTTT. Amino acid sequence: CASSLENQPQHF.

In its sample, this clonotype was seen a few times. The rearrangement links TRBV2 to TRBJ1-6, with D perhaps TRBD1 (5 bases). Trimming removed 8 bases from V and 4 bases from J, with 18 bases in between. CDR1 and CDR2 (germline): SNHLY, FYNNEI. The CDR3 runs 16 residues. In DNA form, the CDR3 reads TGTGCCAGCCAACGGGGCAGGGCGGAGTATAATTCACCCCTCCACTTT. This codes for CASQRGRAEYNSPLHF.

The chain joins TRBV20-1 to TRBJ1-1; TRBD1 matches 9 bases. This CDR3 has 16 residues. Germline CDR1 and CDR2: DFQATT and SNEGSKA (reference sequence). The V gene end was trimmed by 2 bases and the J gene end by 1 base; junction bases not matched to a gene: 8. The CDR3 coding sequence is TGCAGTGCTAGATCAGGGACAGGGCATGGGAACACTGAAGCTTTCTTT. It is translated as CSARSGTGHGNTEAFF.

V gene TRBV6-2 or TRBV6-3 combines with J gene TRBJ2-2, with D hard to call. The CDR3 is 15 amino acids. Germline V lookup: CDR1 MNHEY, CDR2 SVGEGT. Trimming removed 2 bases from V and 1 base from J, with 8 bases in between. CDR3 region: CASSYAPMNTGELFF. CDR3 in DNA: TGTGCCAGCAGTTACGCACCAATGAACACCGGGGAGCTGTTTTTT.

This clonotype was seen a handful of times. This chain joins TRBV5-1 and TRBJ2-3; D is unresolved. From germline, CDR1 is SGHRS and CDR2 YFSETQ. This CDR3 has 15 residues. The V and J ends lost 0 bases and 0 bases respectively, with 8 bases between them. DNA of the CDR3: TGCGCCAGCAGCTTGGCGCCAGCCAGCACAGATACGCAGTATTTT. Translating gives CASSLAPASTDTQYF.

This clonotype has only a few counts. The chain carries TRBV20-1 and TRBJ2-1; D is undetermined. V dropped 4 bases and J dropped 5 bases, with 9 bases sitting between them. Germline V gene sequence: CDR1 DFQATT, CDR2 SNEGSKA (reference sequence). The CDR3 covers 12 residues. DNA of the CDR3: TGCAGTGCTACCGACCCGGACAATGAGCAGTTCTTC. Protein sequence: CSATDPDNEQFF.

This clonotype was detected only a few times. The CDR3 nucleotides are TGCAGTGCTAGACTACTAGCGGAGGGGTCCTACAATGAGCAGTTCTTC. The encoded protein is CSARLLAEGSYNEQFF. The chain is built from TRBV20-1 and TRBJ2-1; 8 nucleotides align to TRBD2. The V segment lost 2 bases and the J segment 1 base; nucleotides outside the gene matches: 7. In germline, CDR1 is DFQATT, CDR2 SNEGSKA (reference sequence). The CDR3 totals 16 residues.

The chain employs TRBV5-1 and TRBJ2-7; D unresolved. The CDR3 extends over 15 amino acids. Trimming left V 3 bases short and J 4 bases short, with 17 bases between. The germline CDR1 and CDR2 sequences are SGHRS and YFSETQ. CDR3 coding DNA: TGCGCCAGCAGCTATGGTCCCAGGAGCGCTTACGAGCAGTACTTC. It yields the protein CASSYGPRSAYEQYF.

The chain joins TRBV7-2 to TRBJ2-3, with 9 nucleotides matching TRBD2. The germline gives CDR1 SGHTA, CDR2 FQGNSA. The CDR3 loop spans 17 amino acids. With V trimmed by 0 bases and J by 6 bases, 10 bases remained unmatched. CDR3 coding DNA: TGTGCCAGCAGCTTAGCGGAGACCTTAGCGGGAGCTGATACGCAGTATTTT. Protein sequence: CASSLAETLAGADTQYF.

The chain employs TRBV7-9 and TRBJ1-1, with D possibly matching TRBD1 (5 bases). The CDR3 has 15 amino acids. Germline V lookup: CDR1 SEHNR, CDR2 FQNEAQ (reference sequence). V lost 5 bases, J lost 1 base, and 14 bases lay in between. The CDR3 is CASSPRQGQNTEAFF. The CDR3, as DNA: TGTGCCAGCAGCCCCCGCCAGGGCCAGAACACTGAAGCTTTCTTT.

V and J are TRBV30 and TRBJ1-4, with D unresolved. Germline CDR1 is GTSNPN and CDR2 is SVGIG (reference sequence). This CDR3 has 14 amino acids. The ends were cut back, 0 bases at V and 5 bases at J, with 10 bases in the middle. CDR3 nucleotides: TGTGCCTGGAGTGTCGGGGTATTGAATGAAAAACTGTTTTTT. Translating it yields CAWSVGVLNEKLFF.

V usage is TRBV28 and J usage is TRBJ2-5, with D unresolved. Germline V CDR1 and CDR2: MDHEN, SYDVKM. The germline V and J ends were trimmed by 8 bases and 1 base, with 14 bases remaining between them. This CDR3 is built from 14 residues. This chain's CDR3 is CASDNSGFQETQYF. As DNA, the CDR3 is TGTGCCAGCGACAATTCCGGGTTCCAAGAGACCCAGTACTTC.

In this sample, this clonotype turned up a few times. This sequence joins TRBV28 and TRBJ2-3, with a tentative D call TRBD1 (5 bases). This CDR3 comprises 12 residues. V lost 5 bases and J lost 12, with 15 bases in between. The V gene's germline CDR1 is MDHEN and CDR2 SYDVKM. Here the CDR3 reads CASSRRALDQYF. CDR3 in DNA: TGTGCCAGCAGTCGCAGGGCCTTGGACCAGTATTTT. Filled out from reference TRBV28 and TRBJ2-3, the complete variable domain reads DVKVTQSSRYLVKRTGEKVFLECVQDMDHENMFWYRQDPGLGLRLIYFSYDVKMKEKGDIPEGYSVSREKKERFSLILESASTNQTSMYLCASSRRALDQYFGPGTRLTVL.

Only a few counts were recorded for this clonotype. This chain connects TRBV5-5 to TRBJ1-2; tentatively, D is TRBD1 (6 bases). This CDR3 has 13 amino acids. Deletions cut 3 bases from V and 2 bases from J, with 8 bases between. Germline V CDR1 and CDR2: SGHKS, YYEKEE (reference sequence). Written as DNA, the CDR3 is TGTGCCAGCAGCTGGACAGACAACTATGGCTACACCTTC. This codes for CASSWTDNYGYTF.

The chain joins TRBV5-1 to TRBJ2-7; 9 bases are shared with TRBD1. CDR3 size: 15 residues. Germline CDR1 reads SGHRS; CDR2 reads YFSETQ. V shed 1 base and J 2 bases; nucleotides not matched to a gene: 4. CDR3 sequence reads: CASSLRTGATYEQYF. The CDR3 DNA is TGCGCCAGCAGCTTGCGGACAGGGGCGACCTACGAGCAGTACTTC.

This clonotype was found a few times. The rearrangement links TRBV3-1 to TRBJ1-5; a weak D match, TRBD1 (5 bases). CDR3 length: 17 amino acids. The V gene lost 0 bases and the J gene lost 3 bases, with 15 bases spanning the gap. Germline CDR1 reads LGHDT; CDR2 reads YNNKEL (reference sequence). This chain's CDR3 is CASSQEGGGRDNQPQHF. CDR3 coding DNA: TGTGCCAGCAGCCAAGAGGGCGGTGGCAGGGACAATCAGCCCCAGCATTTT. The full variable domain, completed using reference TRBV3-1 and TRBJ1-5, is DTAVSQTPKYLVTQMGNDKSIKCEQNLGHDTMYWYKQDSKKFLKIMFSYNNKELIINETVPNRFSPKSPDKAHLNLHINSLELGDSAVYFCASSQEGGGRDNQPQHFGDGTRLSIL.

The sample holds a few counts of this clonotype. The chain has TRBV27 and TRBJ1-1; D unresolved. With 3 bases removed from V and 5 bases from J, the gap between germline ends came to 10 bases. The CDR3 totals 13 residues. Germline assignment: CDR1 MNHEY and CDR2 SMNVEV (reference sequence). In DNA form, the CDR3 reads TGTGCCAGCAGTTTTGCCCGGGGAACTGAAGCTTTCTTT. Its protein is CASSFARGTEAFF.

This clonotype came up a few times. The gene calls are TRBV10-2 and TRBJ2-5; D is unclear. Per the germline V gene, CDR1 is WSHSY and CDR2 is SAAADI. The CDR3 runs to 13 residues. V lost 7 bases and J 2 bases, leaving 11 bases between the germline ends. The CDR3 DNA sequence: TGCGCCAGCAAGGTGGTGAGGCAAGAGACCCAGTACTTC. Translated: CASKVVRQETQYF.

The V gene is TRBV15, the J gene TRBJ2-5; 7 positions agree with TRBD2. Germline CDR1 reads LNHNV; CDR2 reads YYDKDF (reference sequence). The CDR3 runs 14 residues. V shed 1 base, J shed 5 bases, and the junction held 4 bases outside the gene matches. This CDR3 reads CATSRGGSHETQYF. Written as DNA, the CDR3 is TGTGCCACCAGCAGAGGCGGGAGCCACGAGACCCAGTACTTC.

The V gene is TRBV9, the J gene TRBJ2-4; D call uncertain. V gave up 1 base and J gave up 8 bases, with 7 bases separating them. Germline V CDR1 and CDR2: SGDLS, YYNGEE. This CDR3 comprises 12 residues. In nucleotides, the CDR3 is TGTGCCAGCAGCGTACAAGGAGACATTCAGTACTTC. Translating it yields CASSVQGDIQYF.

There are a few counts of this clonotype. The chain carries TRBV6-5 and TRBJ1-2; D is perhaps TRBD1 (6 bases). CDR1 is MNHEY and CDR2 is SVGAGI in the germline V gene. This CDR3 has 15 amino acids. Trimming cost V 4 bases and J 5 bases, with 17 bases left between them. CDR3 nucleotides: TGTGCCAGCAGTTTCTCCATCCGGGACAATTATGGCTACACCTTC. This codes for CASSFSIRDNYGYTF.

This clonotype was found a few times. The chain uses TRBV5-1 and TRBJ2-5, with D perhaps assigned TRBD1 or TRBD2 (6 bases each). Trimming shortened V by 7 bases and J by 4 bases, and 14 bases separated the two germline ends. Looked up from germline, CDR1 is SGHRS and CDR2 is YFSETQ. This CDR3 is built from 13 residues. The CDR3 reads CASSRGAPETQYF. The CDR3 coding sequence is TGCGCCAGCTCGAGGGGGGCCCCAGAGACCCAGTACTTC.

CDR3 nucleotide sequence: TGCAGTGCGATAGGGGCTAGCCGGAACACCGGGGAGCTGTTTTTT. Protein: CSAIGASRNTGELFF. The genes are TRBV20-1 and TRBJ2-2; D might be TRBD1 or TRBD2, each matching 5 bases. This CDR3 has 15 residues. CDR1 and CDR2 from the germline V gene are DFQATT and SNEGSKA (reference sequence). V was cut by 6 bases and J by 1 base, with 15 bases left in between.